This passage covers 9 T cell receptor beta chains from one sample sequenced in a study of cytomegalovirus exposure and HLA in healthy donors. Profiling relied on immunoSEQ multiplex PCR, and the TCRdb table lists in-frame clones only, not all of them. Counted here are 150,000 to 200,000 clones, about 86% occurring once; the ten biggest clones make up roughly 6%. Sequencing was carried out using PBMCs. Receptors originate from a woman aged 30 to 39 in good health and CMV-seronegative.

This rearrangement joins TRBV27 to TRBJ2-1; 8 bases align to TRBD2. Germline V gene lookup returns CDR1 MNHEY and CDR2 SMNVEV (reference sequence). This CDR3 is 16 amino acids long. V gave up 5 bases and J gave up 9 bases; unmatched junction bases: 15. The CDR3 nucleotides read TGTGCCAGCAGTCCTCCCCCCCTAAGCGGGAGCGGTGAGCAGTTCTTC. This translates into CASSPPPLSGSGEQFF.

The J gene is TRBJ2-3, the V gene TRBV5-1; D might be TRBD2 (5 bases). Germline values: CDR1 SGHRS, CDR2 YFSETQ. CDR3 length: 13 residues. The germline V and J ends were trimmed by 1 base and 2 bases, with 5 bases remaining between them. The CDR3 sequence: CASSLLATDTQYF. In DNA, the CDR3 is TGCGCCAGCAGCTTGCTAGCCACAGATACGCAGTATTTT. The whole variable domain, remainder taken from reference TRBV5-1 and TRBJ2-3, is KAGVTQTPRYLIKTRGQQVTLSCSPISGHRSVSWYQQTPGQGLQFLFEYFSETQRNKGNFPGRFSGRQFSNSRSEMNVSTLELGDSALYLCASSLLATDTQYFGPGTRLTVL.

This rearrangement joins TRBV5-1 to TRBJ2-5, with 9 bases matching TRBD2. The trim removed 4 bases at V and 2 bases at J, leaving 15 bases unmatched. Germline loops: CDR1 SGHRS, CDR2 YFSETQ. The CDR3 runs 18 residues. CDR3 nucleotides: TGCGCCAGCAGCGTTGGACTTAGCGGGAGACGGGGACAAGAGACCCAGTACTTC. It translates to CASSVGLSGRRGQETQYF. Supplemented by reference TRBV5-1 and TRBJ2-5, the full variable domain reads KAGVTQTPRYLIKTRGQQVTLSCSPISGHRSVSWYQQTPGQGLQFLFEYFSETQRNKGNFPGRFSGRQFSNSRSEMNVSTLELGDSALYLCASSVGLSGRRGQETQYFGPGTRLLVL.

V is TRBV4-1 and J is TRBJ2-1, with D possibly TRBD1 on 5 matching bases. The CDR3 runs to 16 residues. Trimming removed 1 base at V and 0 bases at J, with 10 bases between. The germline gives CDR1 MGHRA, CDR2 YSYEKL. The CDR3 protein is CASSQGQTSSYNEQFF. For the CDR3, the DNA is TGCGCCAGCAGCCAAGGACAGACGAGCTCCTACAATGAGCAGTTCTTC.

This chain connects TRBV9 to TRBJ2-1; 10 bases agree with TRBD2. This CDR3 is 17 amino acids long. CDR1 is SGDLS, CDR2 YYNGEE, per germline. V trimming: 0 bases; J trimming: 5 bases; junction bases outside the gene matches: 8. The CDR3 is CASSVVASGRSNNEQFF. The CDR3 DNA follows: TGTGCCAGCAGCGTAGTTGCTAGCGGGAGATCTAACAATGAGCAGTTCTTC.

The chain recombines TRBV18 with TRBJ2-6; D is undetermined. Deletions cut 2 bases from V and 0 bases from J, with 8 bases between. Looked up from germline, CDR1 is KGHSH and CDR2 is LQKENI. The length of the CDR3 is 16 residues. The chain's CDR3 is CASSPSITSGANVLTF. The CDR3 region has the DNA TGTGCCAGCTCACCATCAATTACCTCTGGGGCCAACGTCCTGACTTTC.

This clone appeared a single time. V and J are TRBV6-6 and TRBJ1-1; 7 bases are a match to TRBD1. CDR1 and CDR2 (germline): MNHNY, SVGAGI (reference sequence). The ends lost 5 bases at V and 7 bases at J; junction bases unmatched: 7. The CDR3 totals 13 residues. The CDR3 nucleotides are TGTGCCAGCAGTCTCGACAGGGCTGATGAAGCTTTCTTT. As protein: CASSLDRADEAFF.

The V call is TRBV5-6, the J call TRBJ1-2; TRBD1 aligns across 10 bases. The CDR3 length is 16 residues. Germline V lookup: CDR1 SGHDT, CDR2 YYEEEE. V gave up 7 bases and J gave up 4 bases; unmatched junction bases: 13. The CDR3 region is CASRLRGDRGVYGYTF. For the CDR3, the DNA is TGTGCCAGCCGCCTTCGAGGGGACAGGGGCGTCTATGGCTACACCTTC. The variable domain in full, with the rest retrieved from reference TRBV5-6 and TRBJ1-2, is DAGVTQSPTHLIKTRGQQVTLRCSPKSGHDTVSWYQQALGQGPQFIFQYYEEEERQRGNFPDRFSGHQFPNYSSELNVNALLLGDSALYLCASRLRGDRGVYGYTFGSGTRLTVV.

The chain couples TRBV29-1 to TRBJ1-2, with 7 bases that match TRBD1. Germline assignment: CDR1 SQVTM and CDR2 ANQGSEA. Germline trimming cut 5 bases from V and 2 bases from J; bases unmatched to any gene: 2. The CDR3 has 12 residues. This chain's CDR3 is CSVKTGNYGYTF. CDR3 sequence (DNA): TGCAGCGTTAAGACAGGGAACTATGGCTACACCTTC.